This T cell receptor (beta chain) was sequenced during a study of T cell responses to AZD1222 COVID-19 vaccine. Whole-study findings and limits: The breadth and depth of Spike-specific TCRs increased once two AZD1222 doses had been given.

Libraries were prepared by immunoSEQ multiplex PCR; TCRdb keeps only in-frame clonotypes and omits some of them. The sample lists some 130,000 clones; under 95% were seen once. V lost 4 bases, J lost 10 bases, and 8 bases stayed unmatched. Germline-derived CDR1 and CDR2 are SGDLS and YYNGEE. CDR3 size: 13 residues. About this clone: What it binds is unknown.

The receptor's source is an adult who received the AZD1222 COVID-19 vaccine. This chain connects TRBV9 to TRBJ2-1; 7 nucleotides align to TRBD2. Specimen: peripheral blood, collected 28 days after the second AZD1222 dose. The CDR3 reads CASSSRLAVEQFF. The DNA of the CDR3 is TGTGCCAGCAGCTCACGACTAGCAGTGGAGCAGTTCTTC. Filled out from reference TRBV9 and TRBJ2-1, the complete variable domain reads DSGVTQTPKHLITATGQRVTLRCSPRSGDLSVYWYQQSLDQGLQFLIQYYNGEERAKGNILERFSAQQFPDLHSELNLSSLELGDSALYFCASSSRLAVEQFFGPGTRLTVL.